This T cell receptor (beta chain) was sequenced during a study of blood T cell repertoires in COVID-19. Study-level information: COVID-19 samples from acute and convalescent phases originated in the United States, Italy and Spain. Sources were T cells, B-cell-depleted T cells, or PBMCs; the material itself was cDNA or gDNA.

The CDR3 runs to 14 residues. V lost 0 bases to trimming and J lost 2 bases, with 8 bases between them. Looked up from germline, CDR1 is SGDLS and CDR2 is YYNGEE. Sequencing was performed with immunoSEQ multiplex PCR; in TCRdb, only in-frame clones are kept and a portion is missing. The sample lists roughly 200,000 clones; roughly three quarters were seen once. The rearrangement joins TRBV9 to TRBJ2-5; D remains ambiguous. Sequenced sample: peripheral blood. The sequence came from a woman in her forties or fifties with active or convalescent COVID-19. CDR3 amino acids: CASSVGGDQETQYF. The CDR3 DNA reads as TGTGCCAGCAGCGTAGGAGGAGATCAAGAGACCCAGTACTTC.